One and the same sample provided the 29 T cell receptor beta chains below, sequenced in a study of T cell responses to AZD1222 COVID-19 vaccine. Assay: immunoSEQ multiplex PCR; the TCRdb copy retains only in-frame clones and omits some. The sample carries about 120,000 clones, roughly 90% recorded once. The input for sequencing was peripheral blood, taken on day 0 of AZD1222 vaccination. All receptors derive from an adult in good health.

V gene TRBV10-2 combines with J gene TRBJ2-2; 8 nucleotides align to TRBD2. J lost 0 bases, V lost 10 bases, and 7 bases had no gene match. Per the germline V gene, CDR1 is WSHSY and CDR2 is SAAADI. The CDR3 loop spans 15 amino acids. The CDR3 here is CAIRAGGPNTGELFF. The DNA for the CDR3 is TGCGCCATCAGGGCGGGGGGACCGAACACCGGGGAGCTGTTTTTT.

This clone was counted only a few times. The V call is TRBV5-6, the J call TRBJ2-1; 12 bases map to TRBD2. V shed 3 bases and J 9 bases; nucleotides not matched to a gene: 7. Per germline, CDR1 SGHDT and CDR2 YYEEEE. The CDR3 sequence is 15 residues long. The CDR3 spells CASSWLAGGPGEQFF. DNA for the CDR3: TGTGCCAGCAGCTGGCTAGCGGGGGGGCCAGGTGAGCAGTTCTTC.

V and J are TRBV2 and TRBJ2-5; D is uncertain. Trimming took 0 bases from V and 0 from J, leaving 14 bases between them. The CDR3 is made up of 17 amino acids. Germline V lookup: CDR1 SNHLY, CDR2 FYNNEI. CDR3 in amino acids: CASSEALPWEHQETQYF. CDR3 nucleotide sequence: TGTGCCAGCAGTGAAGCGCTTCCGTGGGAACACCAAGAGACCCAGTACTTC.

This clone has just one count. The rearrangement joins TRBV3-1 (or the pseudogene TRBV3-2) to TRBJ1-5; tentatively, D is TRBD1 (5 bases). Trimming cost V 5 bases and J 7 bases, with 12 bases left between them. The CDR3 spans 13 residues. Germline V CDR1 and CDR2: LGHDT, YNNKEL (reference sequence). CDR3 sequence (DNA): TGTGCCAGCAGCGGGGGGGGTAGCCAGCCCCAGCATTTT. Protein: CASSGGGSQPQHF.

The V gene is TRBV29-1, the J gene TRBJ1-1; the D gene is possibly TRBD1 (5 bases). CDR1 SQVTM and CDR2 ANQGSEA come from the germline V gene. This CDR3 has 13 amino acids. Trimming cost V 3 bases and J 4 bases, with 12 bases left between them. CDR3 DNA: TGCAGCGTTGACAGGGTCGAGAGCACTGAAGCTTTCTTT. Translation: CSVDRVESTEAFF.

This sequence joins TRBV10-2 and TRBJ2-5; 11 nucleotides agree with TRBD2. The trim removed 7 bases at V and 4 bases at J, leaving 8 bases unmatched. This CDR3 contains 15 residues. Germline-derived CDR1 and CDR2 are WSHSY and SAAADI. The DNA for the CDR3 is TGCGCCAGCACCTTAGCGGGGGGGCCGGGAGAGACCCAGTACTTC. It translates to CASTLAGGPGETQYF.

The rearrangement links TRBV9 to TRBJ1-2, with D unresolved. The CDR3 contains 14 residues. Germline CDR1 reads SGDLS; CDR2 reads YYNGEE. V lost 4 bases and J 1 base, leaving 11 bases between the germline ends. The CDR3 is CASSPGSGNYGYTF. As DNA, the CDR3 is TGTGCCAGCAGCCCCGGTTCGGGTAACTATGGCTACACCTTC.

This clone was observed a few times. The chain joins TRBV10-3 to TRBJ1-2; D perhaps matches TRBD1 (6 bases). V was shortened by 2 bases and J by 2 bases, with 6 bases between the two germline ends. Germline V gives CDR1 ENHRY, CDR2 SYGVKD. The CDR3 loop spans 13 amino acids. The CDR3 nucleotides are TGTGCCATCAGTGAGGGACAGAACTATGGCTACACCTTC. As protein: CAISEGQNYGYTF.

The rearrangement links TRBV5-5 to TRBJ2-7, with 8 bases identical to TRBD1. Germline lookup yields CDR1 SGHKS and CDR2 YYEKEE (reference sequence). This CDR3 is 15 amino acids long. The V gene end was trimmed by 4 bases and the J gene end by 2 bases; junction bases not matched to a gene: 8. CDR3: CASSLRTGNTYEQYF. In nucleotides, the CDR3 is TGTGCCAGCAGCCTTAGGACAGGGAACACCTACGAGCAGTACTTC.

The CDR3 coding sequence is TGTGCTAGTGGTTTTACAGGTTCCCAAGGCTACGAGCAGTACTTC. It is translated as CASGFTGSQGYEQYF. J is TRBJ2-7 and V is TRBV12-5; D may be TRBD1 (5 bases). V dropped 3 bases and J dropped 3 bases, with 15 bases sitting between them. CDR1 and CDR2 from the germline V gene are LGHNT and FRNRAP. CDR3 length equals 15 residues.

This chain uses TRBV5-6 with TRBJ1-3; 7 nucleotides agree with TRBD1. CDR1 SGHDT and CDR2 YYEEEE come from the germline V gene. V trimming: 3 bases; J trimming: 4 bases; junction bases outside the gene matches: 4. This CDR3 has 14 amino acids. The CDR3 spells CASSSRQGGNTIYF. CDR3 bases: TGTGCCAGCAGCTCCCGACAGGGCGGAAACACCATATATTTT. Complete variable domain (other parts from reference TRBV5-6 and TRBJ1-3): DAGVTQSPTHLIKTRGQQVTLRCSPKSGHDTVSWYQQALGQGPQFIFQYYEEEERQRGNFPDRFSGHQFPNYSSELNVNALLLGDSALYLCASSSRQGGNTIYFGEGSWLTVV.

The chain couples TRBV9 to TRBJ2-5, with 8 bases lining up with TRBD1. From germline, CDR1 is SGDLS and CDR2 YYNGEE. This CDR3 comprises 14 residues. Trimming removed 3 bases from V and 5 bases from J; junction bases left unmatched: 6. CDR3 nucleotide sequence: TGTGCCAGCAGCGCAGGGACAGGAAGGGAGACCCAGTACTTC. Amino acid sequence: CASSAGTGRETQYF.

This sequence joins TRBV7-9 and TRBJ1-2, with TRBD1 matching 8 bases. Per germline, CDR1 SEHNR and CDR2 FQNEAQ (reference sequence). The CDR3 extends over 14 amino acids. V lost 7 bases and J lost 8; bases outside the gene matches: 12. The CDR3: CASTLDRGLLGYTF. In nucleotides, the CDR3 is TGTGCCAGCACCCTCGACAGGGGCCTTCTGGGCTACACCTTC.

This chain connects TRBV20-1 to TRBJ2-7; 10 bases match TRBD1. Trimming took 3 bases from V and 5 from J; bases not matched to a gene: 4. The CDR3 runs to 13 residues. Per germline, CDR1 DFQATT and CDR2 SNEGSKA (reference sequence). The CDR3 is CSASDGQGDEQYF. The CDR3, as DNA: TGCAGTGCTAGTGATGGACAGGGGGACGAGCAGTACTTC.

The rearrangement links TRBV6-2 or TRBV6-3 to TRBJ2-2; no clear D gene. Germline assignment: CDR1 MNHEY and CDR2 SVGEGT. V was trimmed by 6 bases and J by 2 bases, leaving 7 bases between them. The CDR3 is 13 amino acids. The chain's CDR3 is CASSLGNTGELFF. Here the CDR3 DNA reads TGTGCCAGCAGCCTGGGAAACACCGGGGAGCTGTTTTTT.

J is TRBJ2-6 and V is TRBV29-1; the match to TRBD1 covers 9 bases. The CDR3 is made up of 15 amino acids. The V gene end was trimmed by 4 bases and the J gene end by 1 base; junction bases not matched to a gene: 2. Looked up from germline, CDR1 is SQVTM and CDR2 is ANQGSEA. CDR3 in amino acids: CSVGGTGSGANVLTF. In nucleotides, the CDR3 is TGCAGCGTTGGGGGGACAGGGTCTGGGGCCAACGTCCTGACTTTC. The variable domain in full, with the rest retrieved from reference TRBV29-1 and TRBJ2-6, is SAVISQKPSRDICQRGTSLTIQCQVDSQVTMMFWYRQQPGQSLTLIATANQGSEATYESGFVIDKFPISRPNLTFSTLTVSNMSPEDSSIYLCSVGGTGSGANVLTFGAGSRLTVL.

V is TRBV23-1 and J is TRBJ2-1; the D gene is possibly TRBD1 (5 bases). TRBV23-1 is identified as an open reading frame with a role that is uncertain. The germline V and J ends were trimmed by 0 bases and 5 bases, with 14 bases remaining between them. The CDR3 extends over 16 amino acids. CDR3 DNA: TGCGCCAGCAGTCAATCTCTCCAGGGCGCAAACAATGAGCAGTTCTTC. This encodes CASSQSLQGANNEQFF.

This clone has a single count. The V call is TRBV12-5, the J call TRBJ1-1; no clear D. Trimming stripped 6 bases from V and 0 bases from J, with 8 bases between. Germline V lookup: CDR1 LGHNT, CDR2 FRNRAP. This CDR3 spans 13 amino acids. The CDR3 region is CASGGFLNTEAFF. The CDR3 nucleotides read TGTGCTAGTGGGGGATTTCTGAACACTGAAGCTTTCTTT. Filled out from reference TRBV12-5 and TRBJ1-1, the complete variable domain reads DARVTQTPRHKVTEMGQEVTMRCQPILGHNTVFWYRQTMMQGLELLAYFRNRAPLDDSGMPKDRFSAEMPDATLATLKIQPSEPRDSAVYFCASGGFLNTEAFFGQGTRLTVV.

This chain connects TRBV7-3 to TRBJ1-2, with a possible D match to TRBD1 (5 bases). Trimming took off 5 bases at V and 6 bases at J, with 13 bases between the two ends. CDR3 length equals 13 residues. Germline CDR1 reads SGHTA; CDR2 reads FQGTGA. The CDR3 nucleotides read TGTGCCAGCAGCCCGCAGGGTACGGATGGCTACACCTTC. This codes for CASSPQGTDGYTF.

V is TRBV27 and J is TRBJ1-2; D remains ambiguous. CDR3 length equals 15 residues. CDR1 and CDR2 from the germline V gene are MNHEY and SMNVEV (reference sequence). The ends were cut back, 5 bases at V and 1 base at J, with 14 bases in the middle. CDR3 sequence: CASSLYPGVNYGYTF. The CDR3 DNA is TGTGCCAGCAGTCTCTACCCGGGAGTTAACTATGGCTACACCTTC.

V usage is TRBV4-1 and J usage is TRBJ2-7; the match to TRBD2 covers 8 bases. CDR1 is MGHRA, CDR2 YSYEKL, per germline. The CDR3 is 14 residues long. With V trimmed by 4 bases and J by 3 bases, 5 bases remained unmatched. CDR3 loop: CASSPWTSNYEQYF. The DNA of the CDR3 is TGCGCCAGCAGCCCGTGGACTAGCAACTACGAGCAGTACTTC.

This clone was detected once. The chain links TRBV3-1 (or the pseudogene TRBV3-2) to TRBJ2-3, with D possibly being TRBD2 (5 bases). V was clipped by 6 bases and J by 7 bases, with 11 bases between them. Germline V gene data show CDR1 as LGHDT and CDR2 as YNNKEL (reference sequence). CDR3 size: 12 residues. The CDR3 sequence: CASSRTGYTQYF. CDR3 in DNA: TGTGCCAGCAGTCGTACGGGATATACGCAGTATTTT.

This rearrangement joins TRBV6-5 to TRBJ1-5, with TRBD1 matching over 7 bases. Trimming at V came to 6 bases and at J to 5 bases, leaving 7 bases not matched to a gene. This CDR3 region has 14 residues. Germline V gene data show CDR1 as MNHEY and CDR2 as SVGAGI. This CDR3 is CASSLGQDYQPQHF. The CDR3 nucleotides read TGTGCCAGCAGCCTAGGACAGGATTATCAGCCCCAGCATTTT.

The rearrangement links TRBV12-3 or TRBV12-4 to TRBJ2-1; D is uncertain. V gave up 4 bases and J gave up 12 bases, with 10 bases separating them. This CDR3 spans 11 amino acids. In DNA form, the CDR3 reads TGTGCCAGCAGTTCCACTGCTGGGCAGTTCTTC. This sequence encodes CASSSTAGQFF.

The rearrangement joins TRBV10-3 to TRBJ2-7, with a possible D match to TRBD2 (6 bases). V lost 4 bases and J 2 bases, leaving 15 bases between the germline ends. CDR3 length: 15 amino acids. CDR1 and CDR2 (germline): ENHRY, SYGVKD. The CDR3 loop reads CAISGATGEAYEQYF. CDR3 in DNA: TGTGCCATCAGTGGGGCGACCGGGGAGGCCTACGAGCAGTACTTC.

V and J are TRBV19 and TRBJ1-5, with TRBD1 matching 7 bases. The germline gives CDR1 LNHDA, CDR2 SQIVND (reference sequence). V was clipped by 6 bases and J by 3 bases; unmatched bases: 11. CDR3 length: 16 residues. CDR3 in amino acids: CASSKDRTGVNQPQHF. The CDR3 DNA reads as TGTGCCAGTAGCAAAGATCGAACAGGGGTCAATCAGCCCCAGCATTTT.

This sequence joins TRBV4-2 and TRBJ2-3; 8 nucleotides line up with TRBD1. Germline-derived CDR1 and CDR2 are LGHNA and YNFKEQ. The CDR3 is 18 amino acids. After removal of 4 bases from V and 0 bases from J, the junction contained 12 bases not matched to a gene. The CDR3 coding sequence is TGTGCCAGCAGCCTCCAGGGGGCCAGCGATACTAGCACAGATACGCAGTATTTT. Its protein product is CASSLQGASDTSTDTQYF.

This chain links TRBV18 with TRBJ2-3; TRBD2 matches at 13 bases. Germline assignment: CDR1 KGHSH and CDR2 LQKENI. The CDR3 runs 16 residues. The ends lost 0 bases at V and 7 bases at J; junction bases unmatched: 4. In DNA, the CDR3 is TGTGCCAGCTCACCACCGACTAGCGGGGGGAAAAATACGCAGTATTTT. It is translated as CASSPPTSGGKNTQYF. The full variable domain, in which reference TRBV18 and TRBJ2-3 provide the parts outside the CDR3, is NAGVMQNPRHLVRRRGQEARLRCSPMKGHSHVYWYRQLPEEGLKFMVYLQKENIIDESGMPKERFSAEFPKEGPSILRIQQVVRGDSAAYFCASSPPTSGGKNTQYFGPGTRLTVL.

The chain joins TRBV6-5 to TRBJ1-1; a weak D match, TRBD1 (6 bases). Germline assignment: CDR1 MNHEY and CDR2 SVGAGI. The germline V and J ends were trimmed by 2 bases and 11 bases, with 18 bases remaining between them. The CDR3 extends over 14 amino acids. The CDR3 sequence is CASSYGGGGIKAFF. In nucleotides, the CDR3 is TGTGCCAGCAGTTACGGGGGCGGGGGAATTAAGGCTTTCTTT.